These 4 T cell receptor beta chains were all obtained from the same sample, sequenced in a study of long-term antiretroviral therapy in people with HIV. Assay version v3.0 of immunoSEQ was used, and it was run at survey level. The protocol was immunoSEQ multiplex PCR, while the TCRdb copy is restricted to in-frame clones and leaves out a portion. The sample lists around 24,000 clones, roughly 93% occurring once. Sequencing used unsorted PBMCs, obtained 7.6 years after starting antiretroviral therapy. The receptor set was obtained from a woman between 40 and 50 years old with HIV.

The genes are TRBV7-3 and TRBJ1-2; the match to TRBD1 covers 9 bases. V lost 2 bases and J lost 6; bases outside the gene matches: 4. Germline V gene data show CDR1 as SGHTA and CDR2 as FQGTGA. The CDR3 runs 14 residues. The CDR3 protein is CASSLLGQGHGYTF. The CDR3 DNA reads TGTGCCAGCAGCTTACTGGGACAGGGTCATGGCTACACCTTC. Filled out from reference TRBV7-3 and TRBJ1-2, the complete variable domain reads GAGVSQTPSNKVTEKGKYVELRCDPISGHTALYWYRQSLGQGPEFLIYFQGTGAADDSGLPNDRFFAVRPEGSVSTLKIQRTERGDSAVYLCASSLLGQGHGYTFGSGTRLTVV.

The rearrangement joins TRBV6-1 to TRBJ2-1; 7 bases align to TRBD2. Germline lookup yields CDR1 MNHNS and CDR2 SASEGT. J lost 1 base, V lost 4 bases, and 10 bases had no gene match. The CDR3 is 17 amino acids. CDR3 sequence (DNA): TGTGCCAGCAGTGCATTCCCGGGACTACGTTCCTACAATGAGCAGTTCTTC. It codes for CASSAFPGLRSYNEQFF.

The rearrangement uses TRBV29-1 and TRBJ2-3, with 8 bases identical to TRBD1. The V gene end was trimmed by 1 base and the J gene end by 2 bases; junction bases not matched to a gene: 8. The CDR3 has 16 amino acids. Germline V lookup: CDR1 SQVTM, CDR2 ANQGSEA. This CDR3 reads CSVEGGDRGDTDTQYF. The CDR3 region has the DNA TGCAGCGTTGAAGGGGGCGACAGGGGAGACACAGATACGCAGTATTTT.

The J gene is TRBJ1-2, the V gene TRBV7-6; 7 nucleotides agree with TRBD1. The V gene's germline CDR1 is SGHVS and CDR2 FNYEAQ. V lost 0 bases, J lost 5 bases, and 6 bases stayed unmatched. This CDR3 comprises 15 residues. The CDR3 DNA reads TGTGCCAGCAGCTTAGCGACAGGGAGGGGTTATGGCTACACCTTC. As protein: CASSLATGRGYGYTF.